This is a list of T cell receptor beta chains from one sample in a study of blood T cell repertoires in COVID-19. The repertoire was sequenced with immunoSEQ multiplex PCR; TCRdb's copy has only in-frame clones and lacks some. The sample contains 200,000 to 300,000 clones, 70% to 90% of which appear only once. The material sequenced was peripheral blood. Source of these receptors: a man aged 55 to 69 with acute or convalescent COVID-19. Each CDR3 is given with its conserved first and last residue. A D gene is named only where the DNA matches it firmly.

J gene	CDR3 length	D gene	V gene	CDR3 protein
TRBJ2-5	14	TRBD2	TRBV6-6	CAALSGKRQETQYF
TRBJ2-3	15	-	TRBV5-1	CASSFSGGGTDTQYF
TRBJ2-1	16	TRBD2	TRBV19	CASSIDRGGSRNEQFF
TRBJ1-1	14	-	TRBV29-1	CSVATLGAGTEAFF
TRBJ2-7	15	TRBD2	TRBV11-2	CASSSWTSGSYEQYF
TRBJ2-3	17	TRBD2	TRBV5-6	CASSLFTSGYNTDTQYF
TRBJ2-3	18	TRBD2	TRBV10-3	CATNAGTSGSTGWNTQYF
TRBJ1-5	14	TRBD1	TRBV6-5	CASSTGVGNQPQHF
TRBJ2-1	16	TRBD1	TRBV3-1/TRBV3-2	CASSHQDRGPYNEQFF
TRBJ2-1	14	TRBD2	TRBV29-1	CSALAGVVYNEQFF